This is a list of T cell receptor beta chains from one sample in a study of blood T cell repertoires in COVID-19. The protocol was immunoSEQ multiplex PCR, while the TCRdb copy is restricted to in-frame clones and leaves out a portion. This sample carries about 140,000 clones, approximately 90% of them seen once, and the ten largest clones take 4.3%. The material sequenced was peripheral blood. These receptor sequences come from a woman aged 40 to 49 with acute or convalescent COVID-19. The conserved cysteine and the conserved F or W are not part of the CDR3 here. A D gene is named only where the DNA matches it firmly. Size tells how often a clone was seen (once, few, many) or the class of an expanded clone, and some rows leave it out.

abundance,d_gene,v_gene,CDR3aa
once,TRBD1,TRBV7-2,ASSTWTGMSTDTQY
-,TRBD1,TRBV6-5,ASRQGQAFYGYT
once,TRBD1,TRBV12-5,ASGGRGSTNEKLF
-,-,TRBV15,ATSRPGITDTQY
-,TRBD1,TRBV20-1,SASSGTGRY
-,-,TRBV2,ASSGQGMYQPQH
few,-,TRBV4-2,ASSPGGSHRDYEQY
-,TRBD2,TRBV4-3,ASSQGLKREAVTGELF
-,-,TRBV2,ASSEGTAEAF
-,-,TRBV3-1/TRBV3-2,ASSQLSLREQY
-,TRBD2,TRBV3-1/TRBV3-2,ASSLGTTNLGNIQY
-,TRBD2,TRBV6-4,ASSEKGGDYNEQF
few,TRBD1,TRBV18,ASSEYHRTGDEQY
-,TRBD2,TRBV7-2,ASSSWTSGYNEQF
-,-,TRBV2,ASSNGLARANVLT
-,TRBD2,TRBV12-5,ASALSYGGAYNEQF
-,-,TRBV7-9,ASIPEGSPYEQY
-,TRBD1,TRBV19,ASKRTGIRDTEAF
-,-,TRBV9,ASSVTGTRQETQY
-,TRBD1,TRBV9,ASSPSWTGVDSPLH
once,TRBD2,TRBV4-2,ASSQDLVAGGQETQY
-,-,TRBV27,ASSFRSTYNEQF
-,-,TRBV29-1,SVEGRPGPRANYGYT
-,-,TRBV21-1,ASSKEGGSCYEQY
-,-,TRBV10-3,AISESRQGMETQY
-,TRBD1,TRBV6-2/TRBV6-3,ASSFLQGAGQPQH
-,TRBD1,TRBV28,ASFETSTGGAQHGYT
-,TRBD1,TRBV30,AWSGTGLNQPQH